Following are 30 T cell receptor beta chains from one sample sequenced in a study of blood T cell repertoires in COVID-19. This table comes from immunoSEQ multiplex PCR, and its TCRdb copy is limited to in-frame clones, with some not included. The sample yields around 300,000 clones, around 90% seen once. The specimen sequenced was peripheral blood. All receptors come from a woman in her forties or fifties with COVID-19, enrolled during active disease.

The CDR3 DNA sequence: TGTGCCAGTAATCGGGGACTTGGGACTGAAGCTTTCTTT. Residues: CASNRGLGTEAFF. The chain carries TRBV19 and TRBJ1-1; the D gene is possibly TRBD1 (5 bases). CDR1 and CDR2 from the germline V gene are LNHDA and SQIVND (reference sequence). CDR3 length equals 13 residues. V shed 7 bases and J shed 5 bases, with 14 bases lying between them. The variable domain in full, completed from reference TRBV19 and TRBJ1-1, reads DGGITQSPKYLFRKEGQNVTLSCEQNLNHDAMYWYRQDPGQGLRLIYYSQIVNDFQKGDIAEGYSVSREKKESFPLTVTSAQKNPTAFYLCASNRGLGTEAFFGQGTRLTVV.

Concerning this clone itself: Relative to the germline gene, one junction end is altered; a read error may explain this. The chain is built from TRBV3-1 (or the pseudogene TRBV3-2) and TRBJ1-3, with 10 bases aligning to TRBD1. The CDR3 length is 14 residues. The germline CDR1 and CDR2 sequences are LGHDT and YNNKEL (reference sequence). This CDR3 reads CASTQRQGANTIYF. CDR3 bases: TGTGCCAGCACCCAAAGACAGGGGGCGAACACCATATATTTT.

The chain carries TRBV9 and TRBJ1-4, with TRBD1 identical over 9 bases. The trim removed 2 bases at V and 2 bases at J, leaving 4 bases unmatched. This CDR3 is built from 16 residues. Germline V gene data show CDR1 as SGDLS and CDR2 as YYNGEE. The CDR3: CASSVGTGSTNEKLFF. CDR3 sequence (DNA): TGTGCCAGCAGCGTTGGGACAGGGTCCACTAATGAAAAACTGTTTTTT.

The gene calls are TRBV19 and TRBJ1-5, with 7 bases matching TRBD1. The V segment lost 7 bases and the J segment 1 base; nucleotides outside the gene matches: 7. This CDR3 comprises 15 residues. Looked up from germline, CDR1 is LNHDA and CDR2 is SQIVND (reference sequence). The CDR3 is CASTPLQGSNQPQHF. The DNA of the CDR3 is TGTGCCAGTACTCCCTTACAGGGGAGCAATCAGCCCCAGCATTTT.

The chain employs TRBV6-4 and TRBJ2-1; D is unclear. V lost 0 bases and J lost 5, with 11 bases in between. The CDR3 runs 15 residues. In germline, CDR1 is MRHNA, CDR2 SNTAGT. The CDR3 DNA is TGTGCCAGCAGTGACTCGAGATCTCGCCACAATGAGCAGTTCTTC. It is translated as CASSDSRSRHNEQFF.

The table lists this clone with a count of one. This chain connects TRBV2 to TRBJ2-7; 8 positions match TRBD1. V dropped 3 bases and J dropped 4; count of bases not matched to a gene: 5. This CDR3 comprises 14 residues. Germline V gene sequence: CDR1 SNHLY, CDR2 FYNNEI. The chain's CDR3 is CASSERQGAYEQYF. For the CDR3, the DNA is TGTGCCAGCAGTGAGAGGCAGGGGGCTTACGAGCAGTACTTC. Based on the CDR3 plus reference TRBV2 and TRBJ2-7, the full variable domain is EPEVTQTPSHQVTQMGQEVILRCVPISNHLYFYWYRQILGQKVEFLVSFYNNEISEKSEIFDDQFSVERPDGSNFTLKIRSTKLEDSAMYFCASSERQGAYEQYFGPGTRLTVT.

The chain employs TRBV27 and TRBJ2-1; TRBD2 matches at 14 bases. Trimming removed 2 bases from V and 10 bases from J; junction bases left unmatched: 4. The CDR3 contains 15 residues. Germline-derived CDR1 and CDR2 are MNHEY and SMNVEV (reference sequence). The CDR3 spells CASSLVGLAGAEQFF. The CDR3 DNA reads as TGTGCCAGCAGTTTAGTGGGACTAGCGGGAGCAGAGCAGTTCTTC.

The chain is built from TRBV19 and TRBJ2-7, with 12 bases matching TRBD2. Germline V gene sequence: CDR1 LNHDA, CDR2 SQIVND (reference sequence). This CDR3 has 15 residues. Losses at the gene ends were 6 bases for V and 5 bases for J; bases not matched to a gene: 8. In DNA, the CDR3 is TGTGCCAGTAGCACCCGGACTAGCGGGACAAACGAGCAGTACTTC. It specifies CASSTRTSGTNEQYF.

The rearrangement joins TRBV4-2 to TRBJ2-3; a possible D gene is TRBD2 (6 bases). This CDR3 region has 16 residues. Germline loops: CDR1 LGHNA, CDR2 YNFKEQ. Trimming stripped 0 bases from V and 2 bases from J, with 12 bases between. The chain's CDR3 is CASSQDQGLDTDTQYF. In nucleotides, the CDR3 is TGTGCCAGCAGCCAAGATCAGGGACTTGACACAGATACGCAGTATTTT.

The genes are TRBV4-1 and TRBJ2-7; 7 bases agree with TRBD2. The CDR3 is 12 residues long. Germline V CDR1 and CDR2: MGHRA, YSYEKL. V gave up 4 bases and J gave up 7 bases; unmatched junction bases: 4. The CDR3 reads CASSLGGGEQYF. The DNA of the CDR3 is TGCGCCAGCAGCCTTGGGGGGGGTGAGCAGTACTTC.

This chain joins TRBV3-1 (or the pseudogene TRBV3-2) and TRBJ2-1; no firm D call. The length of the CDR3 is 15 residues. V dropped 2 bases and J dropped 0 bases, with 8 bases sitting between them. Germline values: CDR1 LGHDT, CDR2 YNNKEL (reference sequence). This CDR3 is CASSQISLSYNEQFF. For the CDR3, the DNA is TGTGCCAGCAGCCAAATCTCCCTCTCCTACAATGAGCAGTTCTTC.

The chain employs TRBV7-9 and TRBJ1-2, with 7 bases fitting TRBD1. The CDR3 runs to 16 residues. After removal of 5 bases from V and 3 bases from J, the junction contained 12 bases not matched to a gene. The germline V gene encodes CDR1 SEHNR and CDR2 FQNEAQ (reference sequence). In DNA form, the CDR3 reads TGTGCCAGCAGCCCAGGACAGGCCCAACCTGACTATGGCTACACCTTC. Translation gives CASSPGQAQPDYGYTF.

The chain couples TRBV5-1 to TRBJ1-1, with D maybe TRBD1 (5 bases). CDR1 and CDR2 (germline): SGHRS, YFSETQ. V lost 1 base and J lost 1, with 14 bases in between. The CDR3 is 16 residues long. The CDR3 loop reads CASSLWGGSPNTEAFF. CDR3 DNA: TGCGCCAGCAGCTTGTGGGGGGGAAGTCCGAACACTGAAGCTTTCTTT.

V gene TRBV7-2 combines with J gene TRBJ2-1, with D unclear. Germline-derived CDR1 and CDR2 are SGHTA and FQGNSA. The CDR3 runs 16 residues. The germline V and J ends were trimmed by 3 bases and 0 bases, with 12 bases remaining between them. CDR3 loop: CASSFRVYGSYNEQFF. CDR3 DNA sequence: TGTGCCAGCAGCTTCCGGGTATATGGCTCCTACAATGAGCAGTTCTTC. Full variable domain (missing parts from reference TRBV7-2 and TRBJ2-1): GAGVSQSPSNKVTEKGKDVELRCDPISGHTALYWYRQSLGQGLEFLIYFQGNSAPDKSGLPSDRFSAERTGGSVSTLTIQRTQQEDSAVYLCASSFRVYGSYNEQFFGPGTRLTVL.

The chain joins TRBV5-5 to TRBJ2-5, with unresolved D. This CDR3 region has 15 residues. The germline V gene has CDR1 SGHKS and CDR2 YYEKEE (reference sequence). V lost 1 base and J lost 3, with 13 bases in between. The CDR3 loop is CASSLFGKREETQYF. CDR3 nucleotide sequence: TGTGCCAGCAGCTTGTTTGGTAAACGGGAAGAGACCCAGTACTTC. Filled out from reference TRBV5-5 and TRBJ2-5, the complete variable domain reads DAGVTQSPTHLIKTRGQQVTLRCSPISGHKSVSWYQQVLGQGPQFIFQYYEKEERGRGNFPDRFSARQFPNYSSELNVNALLLGDSALYLCASSLFGKREETQYFGPGTRLLVL.

The chain combines TRBV7-9 with TRBJ2-3, with 14 bases that match TRBD2. V lost 5 bases and J lost 6; bases outside the gene matches: 10. CDR3 size: 17 residues. Germline V gives CDR1 SEHNR, CDR2 FQNEAQ (reference sequence). The CDR3 DNA is TGTGCCAGCAGCATCAGACTAGCGGGAGGGGGTAGTGATACGCAGTATTTT. Its protein product is CASSIRLAGGGSDTQYF. Together with reference TRBV7-9 and TRBJ2-3, the CDR3 gives the full variable domain: DTGVSQNPRHKITKRGQNVTFRCDPISEHNRLYWYRQTLGQGPEFLTYFQNEAQLEKSRLLSDRFSAERPKGSFSTLEIQRTEQGDSAMYLCASSIRLAGGGSDTQYFGPGTRLTVL.

This chain links TRBV14 with TRBJ1-4, with TRBD1 matching over 7 bases. Germline CDR1 reads SGHDN; CDR2 reads FVKESK. The CDR3 loop spans 15 amino acids. J gave up 4 bases and V 3 bases, and 5 bases lay outside the gene matches. For the CDR3, the DNA is TGTGCCAGCAGCCACGAGACAGGGTATAATGAAAAACTGTTTTTT. Its protein is CASSHETGYNEKLFF.

The chain joins TRBV7-3 to TRBJ2-1; the match to TRBD2 covers 9 bases. This CDR3 comprises 15 residues. Looked up from germline, CDR1 is SGHTA and CDR2 is FQGTGA. Unmatched junction bases numbered 2, after V lost 3 bases and J lost 2 bases. Here the CDR3 reads CASSFSGSPYNEQFF. CDR3 DNA: TGTGCCAGCAGCTTTAGCGGGAGCCCCTACAATGAGCAGTTCTTC.

The V and J genes are TRBV20-1 and TRBJ1-4; D is perhaps TRBD1 (6 bases). The CDR3 extends over 16 amino acids. The V and J ends lost 3 bases and 0 bases respectively, with 14 bases between them. Germline CDR1 reads DFQATT; CDR2 reads SNEGSKA (reference sequence). CDR3 sequence (DNA): TGCAGTGCTAGTTTTGGACAGATTTCAACTAATGAAAAACTGTTTTTT. Protein product: CSASFGQISTNEKLFF.

The chain has TRBV27 and TRBJ2-7; maybe TRBD1 (6 bases). Germline V gene sequence: CDR1 MNHEY, CDR2 SMNVEV (reference sequence). The CDR3 covers 19 residues. Trimming stripped 4 bases from V and 2 bases from J, with 27 bases between. The CDR3 sequence: CASSSVLRGLRNFTYEQYF. As DNA, the CDR3 is TGTGCCAGCAGTTCCGTCCTCAGGGGTCTAAGGAACTTCACCTACGAGCAGTACTTC.

This clone was seen a handful of times. The CDR3 loop is CASSWGAGALYEQYF. The CDR3 coding sequence is TGTGCCAGCAGTTGGGGGGCGGGAGCTCTCTACGAGCAGTACTTC. The chain carries TRBV27 and TRBJ2-7; D perhaps matches TRBD2 (7 bases). V lost 4 bases and J lost 3, with 16 bases in between. CDR1 is MNHEY, CDR2 SMNVEV, per germline (reference sequence). CDR3 length: 15 amino acids.

As concerns this clone: The identical CDR3 is also encoded by other nucleotide sequences in the sample. V and J are TRBV18 and TRBJ2-2; 7 nucleotides line up with TRBD1. This CDR3 spans 15 amino acids. The junction had 3 bases not matched to a gene; V was cut back by 3 bases and J by 2 bases. CDR1 and CDR2 (germline): KGHSH, LQKENI. CDR3 nucleotides: TGTGCCAGCTCACCGGGACAGCCTAACACCGGGGAGCTGTTTTTT. Its translation is CASSPGQPNTGELFF.

This clone occurred once. The chain uses TRBV30 and TRBJ2-3, with 7 bases aligning to TRBD2. Germline V CDR1 and CDR2: GTSNPN, SVGIG (reference sequence). The CDR3 runs 14 residues. The V and J ends lost 2 bases and 0 bases, in that order; junction bases with no gene match: 2. For the CDR3, the DNA is TGTGCCTGGAGTCCGGGACTAAGCACAGATACGCAGTATTTT. Translation: CAWSPGLSTDTQYF. The full variable domain, in which reference TRBV30 and TRBJ2-3 provide the parts outside the CDR3, is SQTIHQWPATLVQPVGSPLSLECTVEGTSNPNLYWYRQAAGRGLQLLFYSVGIGQISSEVPQNLSASRPQDRQFILSSKKLLLSDSGFYLCAWSPGLSTDTQYFGPGTRLTVL.

The chain links TRBV6-1 to TRBJ1-5, with 7 bases fitting TRBD1. Germline V lookup: CDR1 MNHNS, CDR2 SASEGT. V lost 4 bases to trimming and J lost 0 bases; unmatched junction nucleotides: 12. This CDR3 contains 18 residues. CDR3 amino acids: CASSARDREDYSNQPQHF. CDR3 sequence (DNA): TGTGCCAGCAGTGCCCGGGACAGAGAGGATTATAGCAATCAGCCCCAGCATTTT.

The gene calls are TRBV7-9 and TRBJ2-3; D possibly corresponds to TRBD2 (7 bases). V was shortened by 3 bases and J by 0 bases, with 16 bases between the two germline ends. The CDR3 runs 17 residues. Per germline, CDR1 SEHNR and CDR2 FQNEAQ (reference sequence). The CDR3 DNA reads as TGTGCCAGCAGCTTGGGTCCGGGGGGCACTAGCACAGATACGCAGTATTTT. Translating gives CASSLGPGGTSTDTQYF.

As DNA, the CDR3 is TGTGCCTGGAGTGACGACAGGGCCACTGAAGCTTTCTTT. It translates to CAWSDDRATEAFF. V usage is TRBV30 and J usage is TRBJ1-1; 7 positions match TRBD1. The CDR3 has 13 amino acids. V gave up 1 base and J gave up 4 bases; unmatched junction bases: 3. Germline lookup yields CDR1 GTSNPN and CDR2 SVGIG (reference sequence).

The rearrangement links TRBV5-1 to TRBJ2-7, with 11 bases aligning to TRBD1. In germline, CDR1 is SGHRS, CDR2 YFSETQ. The CDR3 is 14 residues long. V was pared by 4 bases and J by 6 bases, with 6 bases of the junction left unmatched. Written as DNA, the CDR3 is TGCGCCAGCAGCAGTGGACAGGGGGCAGTCGAGCAGTACTTC. Translation: CASSSGQGAVEQYF.

The chain couples TRBV5-1 to TRBJ1-1, with 8 bases that match TRBD1. J was trimmed by 0 bases and V by 4 bases; bases with no gene match: 8. The CDR3 is 16 amino acids. Germline V gene lookup returns CDR1 SGHRS and CDR2 YFSETQ. The CDR3 DNA is TGCGCCAGCAGCCACGGACAGGGCACCCTGAACACTGAAGCTTTCTTT. It codes for CASSHGQGTLNTEAFF.

The V and J genes are TRBV10-3 and TRBJ1-1; TRBD1 matches 7 bases. J gave up 0 bases and V 10 bases, and 8 bases lay outside the gene matches. Per germline, CDR1 ENHRY and CDR2 SYGVKD. CDR3 length: 14 amino acids. The CDR3 nucleotides read TGTGCCACCCGCCCGACAGGGATGAACACTGAAGCTTTCTTT. Protein product: CATRPTGMNTEAFF.

V gene TRBV7-2 combines with J gene TRBJ1-3; 8 nucleotides match TRBD1. CDR3 length equals 15 residues. Germline CDR1 reads SGHTA; CDR2 reads FQGNSA. Losses at the gene ends were 6 bases for V and 4 bases for J; bases not matched to a gene: 8. CDR3 DNA: TGTGCCAGCAGGGACAGGGTCGCCTCCGGAAACACCATATATTTT. Its translation is CASRDRVASGNTIYF.